This TCR beta chain was recorded in a study of blood T cell repertoires in COVID-19. Study at large: The United States, Italy and Spain provided the acute and convalescent COVID-19 samples. The cDNA or gDNA used as material had been derived from T cells, B-cell-depleted T cells, or PBMCs.

The CDR3 is 13 amino acids. The J segment lost 8 bases and the V segment lost 2 bases, leaving 5 bases of the junction unmatched. The germline CDR1 and CDR2 sequences are GTSNPN and SVGIG (reference sequence). Authors' methods: The assay estimated nucleated cells by amplifying reference gene primers. Assay used: immunoSEQ multiplex PCR; TCRdb lists only in-frame clones, some missing. The V and J calls and clone size are taken from that table; D and trimming were inferred from the DNA. There are some 300,000 clones in the sample; about nine tenths occur only once, and over 1.5% lies in the top ten. Seattle-derived patients entered the study during active infection and were followed longitudinally.

This TCR derives from a woman under 40 with COVID-19, enrolled during active disease. The chain has TRBV30 and TRBJ1-2; 10 nucleotides match TRBD1. Sequenced: peripheral blood. The CDR3 sequence: CAWSPGTGEGYTF. Written as DNA, the CDR3 is TGTGCCTGGAGTCCCGGGACAGGGGAGGGCTACACCTTC.